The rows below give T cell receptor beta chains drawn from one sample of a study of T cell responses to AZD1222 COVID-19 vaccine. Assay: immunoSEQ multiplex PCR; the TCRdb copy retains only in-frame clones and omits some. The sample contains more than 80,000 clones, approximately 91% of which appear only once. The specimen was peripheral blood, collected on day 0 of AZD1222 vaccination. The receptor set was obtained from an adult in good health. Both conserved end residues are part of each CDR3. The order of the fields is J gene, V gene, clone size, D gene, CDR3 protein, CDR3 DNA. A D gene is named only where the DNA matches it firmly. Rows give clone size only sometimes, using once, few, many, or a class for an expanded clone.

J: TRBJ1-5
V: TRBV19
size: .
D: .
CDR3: CASSLVGQPYSNQPQHF
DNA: TGTGCCAGTAGTCTAGTGGGACAACCTTATAGCAATCAGCCCCAGCATTTT

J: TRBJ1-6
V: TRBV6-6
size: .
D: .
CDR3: CASSAGTAPPLHF
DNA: TGTGCCAGCAGTGCCGGGACCGCCCCACCCCTCCACTTT

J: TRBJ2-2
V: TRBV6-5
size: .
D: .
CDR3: CAATVAGELFF
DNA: TGTGCCGCCACCGTTGCCGGGGAGCTGTTTTTT

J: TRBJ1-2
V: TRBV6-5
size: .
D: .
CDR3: CASSYGVGAVGYTF
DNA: TGTGCCAGCAGTTACGGCGTGGGGGCTGTCGGCTACACCTTC

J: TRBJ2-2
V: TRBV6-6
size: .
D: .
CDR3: CASTRGAGGSGELFF
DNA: TGTGCCAGCACGAGAGGGGCAGGGGGGAGCGGGGAGCTGTTTTTT

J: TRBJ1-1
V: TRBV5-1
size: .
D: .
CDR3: CASSRMGIGGTEAFF
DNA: TGCGCCAGCAGCCGGATGGGGATTGGGGGGACTGAAGCTTTCTTT

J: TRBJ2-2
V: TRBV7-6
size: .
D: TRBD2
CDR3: CASSLLAGGNTGELFF
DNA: TGTGCCAGCAGCTTGCTAGCGGGGGGGAACACCGGGGAGCTGTTTTTT

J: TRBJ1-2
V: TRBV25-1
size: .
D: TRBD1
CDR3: CASSVTGDYGYTF
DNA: TGTGCCAGCAGTGTTACAGGGGACTATGGCTACACCTTC

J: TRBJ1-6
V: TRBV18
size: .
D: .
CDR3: CASSPPQGTGSPLHF
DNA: TGTGCCAGCTCACCCCCCCAGGGAACTGGTTCACCCCTCCACTTT

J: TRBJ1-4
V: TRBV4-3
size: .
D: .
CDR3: CASSQDRREKLFF
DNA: TGCGCCAGCAGCCAAGATAGAAGAGAAAAACTGTTTTTT

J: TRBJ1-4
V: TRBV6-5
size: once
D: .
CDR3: CASSGVATNEKLFF
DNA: TGTGCCAGCAGCGGGGTAGCAACTAATGAAAAACTGTTTTTT

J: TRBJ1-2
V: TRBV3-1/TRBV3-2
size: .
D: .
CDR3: CASSQTGNYGYTF
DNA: TGTGCCAGCAGCCAAACGGGTAACTATGGCTACACCTTC

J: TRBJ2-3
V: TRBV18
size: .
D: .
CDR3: CASSPPRTDTQYF
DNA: TGTGCCAGCTCACCACCGAGGACAGATACGCAGTATTTT

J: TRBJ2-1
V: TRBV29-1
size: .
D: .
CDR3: CSVLGRYNEQFF
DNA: TGCAGCGTTCTTGGCAGATACAATGAGCAGTTCTTC

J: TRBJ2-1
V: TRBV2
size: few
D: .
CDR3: CASGGDYHNEQFF
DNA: TGTGCCAGCGGGGGTGACTACCACAATGAGCAGTTCTTC

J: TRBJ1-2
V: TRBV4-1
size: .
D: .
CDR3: CASSQDYSKVSGYTF
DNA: TGCGCCAGCAGCCAAGACTACTCAAAGGTGTCCGGCTACACCTTC

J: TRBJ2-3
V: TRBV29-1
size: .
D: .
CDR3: CSVPWDWDVTDTQYF
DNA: TGCAGCGTCCCGTGGGATTGGGATGTCACAGATACGCAGTATTTT

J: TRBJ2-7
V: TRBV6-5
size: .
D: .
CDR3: CAILARGALTEQYF
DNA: TGTGCCATCCTAGCTAGGGGGGCGTTAACCGAGCAGTACTTC

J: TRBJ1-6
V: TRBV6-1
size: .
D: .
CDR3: CASSEDGADSPLHF
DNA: TGTGCCAGCAGTGAGGACGGAGCGGATTCACCCCTCCACTTT

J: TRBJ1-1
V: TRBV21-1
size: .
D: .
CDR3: CASSNSRTGVTEAFF
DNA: TGTGCCAGCAGCAATTCCCGGACAGGGGTAACTGAAGCTTTCTTT

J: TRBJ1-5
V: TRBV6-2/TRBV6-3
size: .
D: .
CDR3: CASSQGTPHSNQPQHF
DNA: TGTGCCAGCAGTCAAGGGACACCTCATAGCAATCAGCCCCAGCATTTT

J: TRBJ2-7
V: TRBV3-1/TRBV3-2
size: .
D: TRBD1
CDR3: CASSQDPGQGAREQYF
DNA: TGTGCCAGCAGCCAGGATCCGGGACAGGGGGCTCGAGAGCAGTACTTC

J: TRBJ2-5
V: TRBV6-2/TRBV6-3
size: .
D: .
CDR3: CASSSLGSSRQETQYF
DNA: TGTGCCAGCAGTTCGTTAGGGTCTAGTAGGCAAGAGACCCAGTACTTC

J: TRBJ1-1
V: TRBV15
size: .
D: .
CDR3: CATSRGPQDWNTEAFF
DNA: TGTGCCACCAGCAGAGGTCCTCAGGATTGGAACACTGAAGCTTTCTTT

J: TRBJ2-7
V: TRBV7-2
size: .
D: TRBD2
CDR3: CASSYLAGLSYEQYF
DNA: TGTGCCAGCAGCTATCTAGCGGGTCTATCCTACGAGCAGTACTTC

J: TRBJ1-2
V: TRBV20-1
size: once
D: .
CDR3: CSARDSDGYTF
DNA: TGCAGTGCTAGAGATTCGGATGGCTACACCTTC

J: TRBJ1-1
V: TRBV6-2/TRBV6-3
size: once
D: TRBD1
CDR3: CASSYRGLNTEAFF
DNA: TGTGCCAGCAGTTACAGGGGGCTCAACACTGAAGCTTTCTTT

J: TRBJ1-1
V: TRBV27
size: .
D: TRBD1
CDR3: CASTDRGSPAFF
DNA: TGTGCCAGCACCGACAGGGGTTCCCCAGCTTTCTTT

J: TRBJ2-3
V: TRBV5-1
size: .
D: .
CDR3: CASSLAATTDTQYF
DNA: TGCGCCAGCAGCTTGGCAGCCACCACAGATACGCAGTATTTT

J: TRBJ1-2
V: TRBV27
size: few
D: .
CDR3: CASSSLNRLGGYTF
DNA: TGTGCCAGCAGTTCCCTGAACAGGCTTGGGGGCTACACCTTC

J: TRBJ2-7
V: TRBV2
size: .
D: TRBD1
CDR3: CASSVDSTGGHNPYEQYF
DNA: TGTGCCAGCAGTGTAGATTCAACAGGGGGACATAACCCCTACGAGCAGTACTTC

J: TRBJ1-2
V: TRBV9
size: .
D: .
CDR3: CASSSSRQATGYTF
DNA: TGTGCCAGCAGCTCGTCAAGACAGGCGACTGGCTACACCTTC

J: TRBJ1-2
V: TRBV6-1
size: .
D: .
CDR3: CASSEFGYTF
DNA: TGTGCCAGCAGTGAATTTGGCTACACCTTC

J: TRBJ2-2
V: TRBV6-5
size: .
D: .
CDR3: CASSYSWTTTGELFF
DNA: TGTGCCAGCAGTTACTCGTGGACAACTACCGGGGAGCTGTTTTTT

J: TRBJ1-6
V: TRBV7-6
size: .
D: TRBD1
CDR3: CASSPRTGNSPLHF
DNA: TGTGCCAGCAGCCCCCGGACAGGGAATTCACCCCTCCACTTT

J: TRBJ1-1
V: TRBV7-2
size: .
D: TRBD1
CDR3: CASRPDRGRTEAFF
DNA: TGTGCCAGCAGGCCGGACAGGGGGCGTACTGAAGCTTTCTTT

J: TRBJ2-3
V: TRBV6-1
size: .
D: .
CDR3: CASSEMRDTQYF
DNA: TGTGCCAGCAGTGAAATGAGGGATACGCAGTATTTT

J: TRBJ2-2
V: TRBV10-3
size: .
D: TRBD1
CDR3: CAIRTGGANTGELFF
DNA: TGTGCCATCAGGACAGGGGGCGCGAACACCGGGGAGCTGTTTTTT

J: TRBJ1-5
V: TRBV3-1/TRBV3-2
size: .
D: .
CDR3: CASSLGTHSNQPQHF
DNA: TGTGCCAGCAGCCTCGGGACACATAGCAATCAGCCCCAGCATTTT

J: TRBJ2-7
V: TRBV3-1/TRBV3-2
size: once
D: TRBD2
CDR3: CASSRGTSGSYEQYF
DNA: TGTGCCAGCAGCCGGGGGACTAGCGGTTCGTACGAGCAGTACTTC

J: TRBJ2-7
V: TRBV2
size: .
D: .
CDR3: CASSLLEGQGEQYF
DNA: TGTGCCAGCAGCCTGCTGGAGGGCCAGGGGGAGCAGTACTTC

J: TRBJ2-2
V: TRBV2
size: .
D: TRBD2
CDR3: CASGASGVNTGELFF
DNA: TGTGCCAGCGGAGCAAGCGGGGTAAACACCGGGGAGCTGTTTTTT

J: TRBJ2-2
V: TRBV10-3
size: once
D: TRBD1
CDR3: CAISVSGQGTGELFF
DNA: TGTGCCATCAGTGTTTCAGGACAGGGGACCGGGGAGCTGTTTTTT

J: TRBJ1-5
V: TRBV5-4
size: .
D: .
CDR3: CASSFPNQPQHF
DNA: TGTGCCAGCAGCTTTCCTAATCAGCCCCAGCATTTT

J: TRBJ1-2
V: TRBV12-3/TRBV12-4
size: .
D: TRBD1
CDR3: CASSEQGVEGYTF
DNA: TGTGCCAGCAGTGAACAGGGGGTGGAAGGCTACACCTTC

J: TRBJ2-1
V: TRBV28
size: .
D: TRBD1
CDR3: CASSGTGGSNEQFF
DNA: TGTGCCAGCAGTGGGACAGGGGGAAGCAATGAGCAGTTCTTC